The source of this TCR beta chain is a study of regulatory T cells in long-lasting Graves disease. Study results and limitations: Persistent Graves' patients had lower TCR diversity than newly diagnosed ones.

The CDR3 has 13 residues. Germline assignment: CDR1 SQVTM and CDR2 ANQGSEA. Trimming took off 1 base at V and 5 bases at J, with 11 bases between the two ends. Points on this clonotype: Its antigen remains unidentified.

Time point indicated: newly diagnosed GD, antithyroid drugs for less than 3 months. Making the TCR library involved RNA that had been extracted from PBMCs. Arm-PCR of CDR3 regions and iRepertoire HTBI primers were used to build TCR beta libraries. Via MiXCR, TCRdb re-called the multiplex PCR reads, giving one row per CDR3 protein. The table has 530,000 or so distinct CDR3 sequences, about 13% seen once. The sample was also linked to a second study, of T cells in Graves' hyperthyroidism and ophthalmopathy. This second study notes: Not enrolled were patients with uncontrolled infection, other autoimmune disease, pregnancy or lactation.

The origin of this receptor is a man aged 25-45 years with Graves disease. V usage is TRBV29-1 and J usage is TRBJ1-2; D is undetermined. The material was peripheral blood mononuclear cells (PBMCs), obtained at new diagnosis, from a patient treated with antithyroid drugs. CDR3 in amino acids: CSVEVGSGYGYTF. The CDR3 DNA sequence: TGCAGCGTTGAAGTGGGGAGTGGGTATGGCTACACCTTC.